The clone carrying this T cell receptor beta chain has at least ten counts. Its target is not known. At least 6.5 million PBMCs were isolated per sample. Total RNA extracted from each sample amounted to at least 5 micrograms. The sample comes from a study of blood T cells in healthy people across ages. Study information: About one barcoded beta molecule per two T cells came from capture by template switching. Study findings and constraints: A roughly linear age-dependent decrease characterized TCR beta diversity per million T cells.

Alongside a J-beta primer mix, a sample-barcoded 5' primer served in a second PCR lasting about 7 to 12 cycles. MiXCR was run by TCRdb on the 5' RACE reads, yielding one entry per CDR3 protein. This sample yields 980,000 or so distinct CDR3 sequences, of which about 44% are seen a single time; over 10% belongs to the top ten. The CDR3 totals 18 residues. V dropped 5 bases and J dropped 5; count of bases not matched to a gene: 15. Germline lookup yields CDR1 LGHNA and CDR2 YNFKEQ. This receptor was identified in a man aged 25 to 45 in good health. Source material: blood. The chain combines TRBV4-2 with TRBJ1-5; TRBD1 aligns across 10 bases. CDR3 sequence: CASSSHPTTGGFYQPQHF. CDR3 sequence (DNA): TGTGCCAGCAGCTCCCACCCTACGACAGGGGGCTTCTATCAGCCCCAGCATTTT.